The source of this T cell receptor (beta chain) is a study of cytomegalovirus exposure and HLA in healthy donors. As regards this clone: What it binds is unknown.

Assay used: immunoSEQ multiplex PCR; TCRdb lists only in-frame clones, some missing. Of under 200,000 clones listed, about 86% were seen once; the top ten hold about 2.3%. From germline, CDR1 is SGHRS and CDR2 YFSETQ. There are 13 residues in the CDR3. Trimming cost V 0 bases and J 4 bases, with 5 bases left between them. General study results and limits: In a later analysis, first-cohort TCR clusters were found to tend to co-occur in the roughly 120 validation repertoires. A list of more than 150 TCR beta chains associated with cytomegalovirus was given.

The TCR sequence derives from a woman between 18 and 30 years old in good health and CMV-seronegative. The sequenced sample was PBMCs. This chain uses TRBV5-1 with TRBJ2-1, with TRBD2 as a possible D gene (5 bases). This CDR3 reads CASSLGGYNEQFF. The CDR3 DNA reads TGCGCCAGCAGCTTGGGAGGGTACAATGAGCAGTTCTTC.